These 6 T cell receptor beta chains share one sample of origin, sequenced in a study of cytomegalovirus exposure and HLA in healthy donors (dated by TCRdb to about 2017). The library was produced with the immunoSEQ multiplex PCR assay. For the multiplex PCR, a mixture combining 60 forward primers for TCR Vbeta segments and 13 reverse primers for TCR Jbeta segments was used. TCRdb stores this immuneACCESS table with in-frame sequences only. Part of the clones is absent; in the studies checked, under half of the shortfall reflects unresolved V genes, and no reason is known for the rest. Here the sample has 150,000 to 200,000 clones; over 60% occur a single time. Jointly, the top ten make up 11% to 15% of the sample. The specimen was PBMCs. The receptor source for this set is a man aged 50-59 years in good health and CMV-seropositive.

This chain connects TRBV28 to TRBJ2-5; D perhaps matches TRBD2 (5 bases). V lost 1 base and J 3 bases, leaving 12 bases between the germline ends. The CDR3 contains 15 residues. The germline V gene encodes CDR1 MDHEN and CDR2 SYDVKM. CDR3 protein: CASSLLGSEKETQYF. CDR3 coding DNA: TGTGCCAGCAGTTTATTGGGGAGTGAGAAAGAGACCCAGTACTTC.

The chain carries TRBV9 and TRBJ2-5, with 8 positions matching TRBD2. This CDR3 has 15 residues. Germline trimming cut 0 bases from V and 2 bases from J; bases unmatched to any gene: 3. Germline V gives CDR1 SGDLS, CDR2 YYNGEE. The CDR3 region has the DNA TGTGCCAGCAGCGTAGGCGGGGGGATGCAAGAGACCCAGTACTTC. Translated: CASSVGGGMQETQYF.

The chain is built from TRBV6-4 and TRBJ1-1; D is uncertain. The length of the CDR3 is 15 residues. From germline, CDR1 is MRHNA and CDR2 SNTAGT. Deletions cut 8 bases from V and 0 bases from J, with 16 bases between. DNA of the CDR3: TGTGCCAGCCGGGAGGCATCCGGAATGAACACTGAAGCTTTCTTT. It translates to CASREASGMNTEAFF.

The chain recombines TRBV5-6 with TRBJ2-3, with TRBD1 matching 9 bases. The V and J ends lost 7 bases and 5 bases, in that order; junction bases with no gene match: 17. This CDR3 has 17 residues. In germline, CDR1 is SGHDT, CDR2 YYEEEE. CDR3 nucleotide sequence: TGTGCCAGCGGCTACCGTTGGGGACAGGGAAAAAAAGATACGCAGTATTTT. Translated, it gives CASGYRWGQGKKDTQYF.

The chain has TRBV9 and TRBJ1-1, with 9 positions matching TRBD1. The CDR3 runs to 16 residues. Germline V gene data show CDR1 as SGDLS and CDR2 as YYNGEE. With 1 base clipped from V and 3 bases from J, the junction kept 7 bases outside the gene matches. CDR3 DNA sequence: TGTGCCAGCAGCGTAAACCCGGGACAGGGCTACACTGAAGCTTTCTTT. It specifies CASSVNPGQGYTEAFF.

In this sample, this clone turned up once. This sequence joins TRBV7-9 and TRBJ2-3, with 11 bases that match TRBD1. Germline V gives CDR1 SEHNR, CDR2 FQNEAQ (reference sequence). V lost 4 bases to trimming and J lost 3 bases; unmatched junction nucleotides: 6. The length of the CDR3 is 16 residues. DNA for the CDR3: TGTGCCAGCAGCTCTCGGACAGGGGGCTTGACAGATACGCAGTATTTT. Its translation: CASSSRTGGLTDTQYF.